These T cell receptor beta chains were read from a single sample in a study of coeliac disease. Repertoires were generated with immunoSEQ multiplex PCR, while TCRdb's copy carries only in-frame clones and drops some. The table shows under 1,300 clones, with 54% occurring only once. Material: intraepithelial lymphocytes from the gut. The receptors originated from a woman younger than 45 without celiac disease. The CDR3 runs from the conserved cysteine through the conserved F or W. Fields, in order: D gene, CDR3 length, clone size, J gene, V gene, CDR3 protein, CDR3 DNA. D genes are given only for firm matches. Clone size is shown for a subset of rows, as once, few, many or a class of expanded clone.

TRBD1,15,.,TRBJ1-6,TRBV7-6,CASSLGAGGDSPLHF,TGTGCCAGCAGCTTGGGGGCAGGGGGAGATTCACCCCTCCACTTT
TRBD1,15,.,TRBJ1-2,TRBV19,CASSIAGGADYGYTF,TGTGCCAGTAGTATAGCAGGGGGCGCGGACTATGGCTACACCTTC
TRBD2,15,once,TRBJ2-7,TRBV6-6,CASTHPGGAAYEQYF,TGTGCCAGCACCCACCCGGGGGGGGCCGCGTACGAGCAGTACTTC
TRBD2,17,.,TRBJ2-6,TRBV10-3,CAISALAGSSGANVLTF,TGTGCCATCAGTGCTCTAGCGGGGAGCTCTGGGGCCAACGTCCTGACTTTC
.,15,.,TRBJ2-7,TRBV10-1,CASILGGLLSYEQYF,TGCGCCAGCATTCTAGGGGGTCTTTTATCCTACGAGCAGTACTTC
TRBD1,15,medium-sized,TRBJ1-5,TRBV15,CATSGQGASNQPQHF,TGTGCCACTTCGGGTCAGGGGGCGAGCAATCAGCCCCAGCATTTT
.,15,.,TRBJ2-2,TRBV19,CASSARQGCTGELFF,TGTGCCAGTAGTGCCAGGCAGGGGTGCACCGGGGAGCTGTTTTTT
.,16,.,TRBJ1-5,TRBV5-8,CASSLMQGGPLGTQHF,TGTGCCAGCAGCCTAATGCAGGGAGGACCGTTGGGAACCCAGCATTTT
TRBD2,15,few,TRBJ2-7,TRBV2,CASSEKLAGRHEQYF,TGTGCCAGCAGTGAAAAACTAGCGGGGAGGCACGAGCAGTACTTC
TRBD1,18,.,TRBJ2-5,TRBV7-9,CASSPSGTGGVLQETQYF,TGTGCCAGCAGCCCATCCGGGACAGGGGGTGTCCTCCAAGAGACCCAGTACTTC
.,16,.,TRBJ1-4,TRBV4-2,CASSQEQGLSGEKLFF,TGTGCCAGCAGCCAAGAGCAGGGGTTAAGCGGTGAAAAACTGTTTTTT
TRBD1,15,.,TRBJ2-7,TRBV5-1,CASSLSGTGSREQYF,TGTGCCAGCAGCCTATCCGGGACAGGCTCAAGGGAGCAGTACTTC
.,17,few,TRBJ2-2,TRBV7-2,CASSLGSATVQTGELFF,TGTGCCAGCAGCTTAGGGTCGGCGACAGTGCAAACCGGGGAGCTGTTTTTT
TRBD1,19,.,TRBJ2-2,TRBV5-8,CASSPGVWGWTGVTGELFF,TGTGCCAGCAGCCCGGGCGTGTGGGGCTGGACAGGGGTCACCGGGGAGCTGTTTTTT